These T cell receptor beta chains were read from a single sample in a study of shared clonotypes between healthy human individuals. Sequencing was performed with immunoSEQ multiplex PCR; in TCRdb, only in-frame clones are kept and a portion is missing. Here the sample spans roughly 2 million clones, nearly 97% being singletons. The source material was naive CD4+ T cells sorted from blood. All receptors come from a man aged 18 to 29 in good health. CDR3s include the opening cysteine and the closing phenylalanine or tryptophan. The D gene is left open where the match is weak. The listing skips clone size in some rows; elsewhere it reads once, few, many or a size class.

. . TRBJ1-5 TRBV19 CASTPGGSSNQPQHF TGTGCCAGTACCCCCGGAGGGAGTAGCAATCAGCCCCAGCATTTT
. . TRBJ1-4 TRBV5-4 CASSLEGGATSPKLFF TGTGCCAGCAGCTTAGAGGGGGGGGCGACTTCGCCAAAACTGTTTTTT
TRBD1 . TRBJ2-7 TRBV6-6 CASSYGTGTYEQYF TGTGCCAGCAGTTACGGGACAGGAACCTACGAGCAGTACTTC
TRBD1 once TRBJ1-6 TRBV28 CASSRTGYNSPLHF TGTGCCAGCAGCCGGACAGGTTATAATTCACCCCTCCACTTT
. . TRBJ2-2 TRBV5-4 CASRSNPGAVAGELFF TGTGCCAGCAGGTCAAACCCCGGGGCGGTGGCCGGGGAGCTGTTTTTT
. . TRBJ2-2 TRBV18 CASSPPGTPGELFF TGTGCCAGCTCACCACCCGGAACACCCGGGGAGCTGTTTTTT
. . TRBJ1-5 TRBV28 CASSPGGMGQPQHF TGTGCCAGCAGCCCCGGGGGGATGGGTCAGCCCCAGCATTTT
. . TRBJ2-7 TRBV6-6 CASKRGGDYEQYF TGTGCCAGCAAACGCGGGGGCGATTACGAGCAGTACTTC
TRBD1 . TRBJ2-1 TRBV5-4 CASRPGQGWGNEQFF TGTGCCAGCAGACCAGGACAGGGATGGGGCAATGAGCAGTTCTTC
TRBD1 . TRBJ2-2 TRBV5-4 CASSLQGATGELFF TGTGCCAGCAGCTTGCAGGGGGCGACCGGGGAGCTGTTTTTT
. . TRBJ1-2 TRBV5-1 CASSRGSFYGYTF TGCGCCAGCAGTCGCGGGAGCTTCTATGGCTACACCTTC
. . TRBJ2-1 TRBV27 CASSFLRGSSYNEQFF TGTGCCAGCAGTTTCCTCCGGGGCAGCTCCTACAATGAGCAGTTCTTC
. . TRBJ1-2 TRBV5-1 CASSLAPSLYGYTF TGCGCCAGCAGCTTGGCCCCCAGCCTCTATGGCTACACCTTC
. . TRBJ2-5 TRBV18 CASSTQQETQYF TGTGCCAGCTCAACTCAACAAGAGACCCAGTACTTC
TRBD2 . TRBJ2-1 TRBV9 CASSVTPGGGVYNEQFF TGTGCCAGCAGCGTAACCCCGGGGGGGGGAGTGTACAATGAGCAGTTCTTC
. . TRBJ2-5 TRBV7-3 CASSVGAQETQYF TGTGCCAGCAGCGTCGGGGCCCAAGAGACCCAGTACTTC
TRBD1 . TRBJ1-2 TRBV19 CASSGRTGTGKHGYTF TGTGCCAGTAGTGGACGAACCGGGACAGGGAAACATGGCTACACCTTC
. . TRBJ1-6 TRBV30 CAWTGADYNSPLHF TGTGCCTGGACAGGGGCGGACTATAATTCACCCCTCCACTTT
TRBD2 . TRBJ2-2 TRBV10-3 CAISESSGDTGELFF TGTGCCATCAGTGAGTCTAGCGGGGACACCGGGGAGCTGTTTTTT
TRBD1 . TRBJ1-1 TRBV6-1 CASSEGQANTEAFF TGTGCCAGCAGTGAGGGACAGGCCAACACTGAAGCTTTCTTT
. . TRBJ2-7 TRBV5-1 CASSWGLVLDEQYF TGCGCCAGCAGCTGGGGCCTAGTATTGGACGAGCAGTACTTC
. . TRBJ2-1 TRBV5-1 CASRTLAEQFF TGCGCCAGCAGGACTCTAGCGGAGCAGTTCTTC
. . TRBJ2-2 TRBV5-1 CASSLEGPVNTGELFF TGCGCCAGCAGCTTGGAGGGCCCGGTGAACACCGGGGAGCTGTTTTTT
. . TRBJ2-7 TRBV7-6 CASSLRHLGYEQYF TGTGCCAGCAGCTTAAGACACCTGGGGTACGAGCAGTACTTC
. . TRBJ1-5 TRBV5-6 CASSLGGKDQPQHF TGTGCCAGCAGCTTGGGGGGTAAGGATCAGCCCCAGCATTTT
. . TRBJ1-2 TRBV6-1 CASSDQGWGAYGYTF TGTGCCAGCAGTGACCAGGGTTGGGGGGCCTATGGCTACACCTTC
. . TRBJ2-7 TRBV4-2 CASSQEVRGYEQYF TGTGCCAGCAGCCAAGAAGTCAGGGGTTACGAGCAGTACTTC
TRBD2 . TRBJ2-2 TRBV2 CAKSREGRAGELFF TGTGCCAAATCCCGGGAGGGGCGCGCCGGGGAGCTGTTTTTT
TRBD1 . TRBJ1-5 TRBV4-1 CASSHLGQGSNQPQHF TGCGCCAGCAGCCATCTTGGACAGGGTAGCAATCAGCCCCAGCATTTT
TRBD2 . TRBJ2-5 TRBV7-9 CASSLEVAGGRETQYF TGTGCCAGCAGCTTAGAGGTAGCGGGGGGGCGAGAGACCCAGTACTTC
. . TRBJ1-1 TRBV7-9 CASSSTGVTEAFF TGTGCCAGCAGCTCAACTGGGGTTACTGAAGCTTTCTTT
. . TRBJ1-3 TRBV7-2 CASSPTGNSGNTIYF TGTGCCAGCAGCCCGACGGGGAACTCTGGAAACACCATATATTTT
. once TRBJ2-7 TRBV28 CASSFGWSTIPTSKYF TGTGCCAGCAGTTTCGGGTGGTCCACCATTCCTACGAGCAAGTACTTC
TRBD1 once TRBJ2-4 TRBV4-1 CASSQDAGTGAKNIQYF TGCGCCAGCAGCCAAGATGCCGGGACAGGTGCCAAAAACATTCAGTACTTC
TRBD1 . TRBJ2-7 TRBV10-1 CASSRDSYEQYF TGCGCCAGCAGTAGGGACAGCTACGAGCAGTACTTC
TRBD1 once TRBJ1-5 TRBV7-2 CASSLVAGGGQPQHF TGTGCCAGCAGCTTAGTGGCAGGGGGCGGACAGCCCCAGCATTTT
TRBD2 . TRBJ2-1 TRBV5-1 CASSLDTSGAYNEQFF TGCGCCAGCAGCTTGGATACTAGCGGCGCCTACAATGAGCAGTTCTTC
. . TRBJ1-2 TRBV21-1 CASSPTGGYGYTF TGTGCCAGCAGCCCGACAGGGGGCTATGGCTACACCTTC
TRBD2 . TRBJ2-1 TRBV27 CASSSRLAGGNEQFF TGTGCCAGCAGTTCCCGACTAGCGGGAGGCAATGAGCAGTTCTTC
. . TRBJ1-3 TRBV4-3 CASSQASASGNTIYF TGCGCCAGCAGCCAAGCTTCAGCTTCGGGAAACACCATATATTTT
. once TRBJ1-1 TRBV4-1 CASSPREDTEAFF TGCGCCAGCAGCCCGCGAGAGGACACTGAAGCTTTCTTT
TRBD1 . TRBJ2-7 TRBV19 CASSISSGGEQYF TGTGCCAGTAGTATCTCCTCAGGGGGCGAGCAGTACTTC